These 28 T cell receptor beta chains share one sample of origin, sequenced in a study of T cells in Graves' hyperthyroidism and ophthalmopathy. Amplification targeted TCR beta CDR3 regions from RNA transcripts. An initial round of RT-PCR targeting the TCR CDR3 relied on the HTBI primer set. TCRdb reprocessed the multiplex PCR reads with MiXCR, giving one entry per CDR3 protein. The table records approximately 590,000 distinct CDR3 sequences, around 14% of them present only once. The sample taken for sequencing was blood. These TCRs come from a woman aged 30 to 39 with Graves' hyperthyroidism.

This clonotype was observed many times. The CDR3 loop reads CSARGPGRAPTDTQYF. The CDR3 nucleotides are TGCAGTGCTAGAGGCCCCGGGAGGGCCCCGACAGATACGCAGTATTTT. The chain combines TRBV20-1 with TRBJ2-3; 8 bases match TRBD2. J was trimmed by 3 bases and V by 1 base; bases with no gene match: 9. The CDR3 length is 16 residues. The germline V gene encodes CDR1 DFQATT and CDR2 SNEGSKA (reference sequence).

This clonotype was seen many times. V usage is TRBV6-2 or TRBV6-3 and J usage is TRBJ2-3; D is unclear. Trimming removed 4 bases from V and 8 bases from J, with 13 bases in between. The length of the CDR3 is 13 residues. The germline V gene has CDR1 MNHEY and CDR2 SVGEGT. Here the CDR3 DNA reads TGTGCCAGCAGTTCCGACTCACTGGTTACGCAGTATTTT. This codes for CASSSDSLVTQYF.

The chain combines TRBV7-9 with TRBJ2-7; perhaps D is TRBD1 or TRBD2 (5 bases each). Trimming removed 6 bases at V and 4 bases at J, with 16 bases between. CDR1 SEHNR and CDR2 FQNEAQ come from the germline V gene (reference sequence). This CDR3 contains 14 residues. The CDR3 coding sequence is TGTGCCAGCAGTCGGGGCCTGGGCTGGTACGAGCAGTACTTC. Residues: CASSRGLGWYEQYF.

This clonotype was picked up many times. The chain joins TRBV5-1 to TRBJ2-7; 8 bases agree with TRBD2. The CDR3 spans 15 residues. CDR1 SGHRS and CDR2 YFSETQ come from the germline V gene. Trimming cost V 0 bases and J 4 bases; bases outside gene matches: 6. CDR3 in DNA: TGCGCCAGCAGCTTGGTAGTGGGACTAGAATACGAGCAGTACTTC. Protein: CASSLVVGLEYEQYF. The whole variable domain, remainder taken from reference TRBV5-1 and TRBJ2-7, is KAGVTQTPRYLIKTRGQQVTLSCSPISGHRSVSWYQQTPGQGLQFLFEYFSETQRNKGNFPGRFSGRQFSNSRSEMNVSTLELGDSALYLCASSLVVGLEYEQYFGPGTRLTVT.

This chain joins TRBV24-1 and TRBJ1-3, with a weak D call TRBD1 (5 bases). This CDR3 spans 14 amino acids. Trimming took 3 bases from V and 2 from J, leaving 7 bases between them. Germline lookup yields CDR1 KGHDR and CDR2 SFDVKD. The CDR3 sequence is CATSDGGAGNTIYF. Here the CDR3 DNA reads TGTGCCACCAGTGATGGGGGGGCTGGAAACACCATATATTTT.

This clonotype was counted many times. The gene calls are TRBV20-1 and TRBJ2-3, with 8 positions matching TRBD2. After removal of 6 bases from V and 5 bases from J, the junction contained 22 bases not matched to a gene. The CDR3 has 18 residues. Germline CDR1 and CDR2: DFQATT and SNEGSKA (reference sequence). CDR3 nucleotides: TGCAGTGCATCGACTAGCGCGCAGTCAAGAGTCCCCGTAGATACGCAGTATTTT. It is translated as CSASTSAQSRVPVDTQYF.

A few counts support this clonotype. The chain couples TRBV30 to TRBJ2-3; 8 positions match TRBD2. The CDR3 sequence is 15 residues long. V lost 1 base to trimming and J lost 2 bases; unmatched junction nucleotides: 5. The V gene's germline CDR1 is GTSNPN and CDR2 SVGIG (reference sequence). In DNA, the CDR3 is TGTGCCTGGAGTGAACCAGCGGGGGCCACAGATACGCAGTATTTT. Amino acid sequence: CAWSEPAGATDTQYF.

This clonotype was counted ten times or more. The chain employs TRBV12-3 or TRBV12-4 and TRBJ1-1; D perhaps matches TRBD1 (6 bases). Between the trimmed V and J ends, which lost 2 bases and 4 bases, there was a span of 8 bases. The CDR3 totals 13 residues. The CDR3 protein is CASSLTGTTEAFF. The CDR3 nucleotides are TGTGCCAGCAGTTTAACAGGGACCACTGAAGCTTTCTTT.

This clonotype occurred many times. The chain combines TRBV2 with TRBJ1-6; D might be TRBD1 (5 bases). This CDR3 contains 14 residues. Germline CDR1 and CDR2: SNHLY and FYNNEI. V was trimmed by 4 bases and J by 7 bases, leaving 11 bases between them. The CDR3 region has the DNA TGTGCCAGCAGTGTTGGCAGGGTGAATTCACCCCTCCACTTT. Protein sequence: CASSVGRVNSPLHF.

The V and J genes are TRBV30 and TRBJ1-3; D perhaps matches TRBD1 (5 bases). Looked up from germline, CDR1 is GTSNPN and CDR2 is SVGIG (reference sequence). The CDR3 sequence is 14 residues long. With 5 bases removed from V and 0 bases from J, the gap between germline ends came to 11 bases. CDR3 loop: CAWGAGDSGNTIYF. CDR3 in DNA: TGTGCCTGGGGGGCGGGAGACTCTGGAAACACCATATATTTT. The full variable domain, its missing parts supplied by reference TRBV30 and TRBJ1-3, is SQTIHQWPATLVQPVGSPLSLECTVEGTSNPNLYWYRQAAGRGLQLLFYSVGIGQISSEVPQNLSASRPQDRQFILSSKKLLLSDSGFYLCAWGAGDSGNTIYFGEGSWLTVV.

This clonotype was recorded at least ten times. The chain is built from TRBV12-3 or TRBV12-4 and TRBJ1-2; 8 bases map to TRBD1. The length of the CDR3 is 14 residues. J gave up 2 bases and V 6 bases, and 5 bases lay outside the gene matches. CDR3 nucleotides: TGTGCCAGCAGACGAGGACAGGGCAACTATGGCTACACCTTC. Translating gives CASRRGQGNYGYTF.

Turning to this clonotype: One base separates it from a far larger clone, so it is likely a read error. The rearrangement joins TRBV12-3 or TRBV12-4 to TRBJ2-1; D not resolved. With 2 bases removed from V and 5 bases from J, the gap between germline ends came to 7 bases. This CDR3 is built from 13 residues. This CDR3 is CASSLLDHNEQFF. As DNA, the CDR3 is TGTGCCAGCAGTTTACTAGACCACAATGAGCAGTTCTTC.

This clonotype came up many times. This chain connects TRBV20-1 to TRBJ2-1, with 14 bases matching TRBD2. Germline V lookup: CDR1 DFQATT, CDR2 SNEGSKA (reference sequence). Trimming at V came to 5 bases and at J to 8 bases, leaving 5 bases not matched to a gene. The CDR3 is 14 residues long. The CDR3 loop is CSAEGTSGGDEQFF. CDR3 in DNA: TGCAGTGCTGAGGGGACTAGCGGGGGAGATGAGCAGTTCTTC.

V and J are TRBV2 and TRBJ1-2; 10 bases are shared with TRBD1. V shed 4 bases, J shed 8 bases, and the junction held 16 bases outside the gene matches. The CDR3 is made up of 17 amino acids. Germline CDR1 and CDR2: SNHLY and FYNNEI. As DNA, the CDR3 is TGTGCCAGCAGTGTCTTAGGTGGGGACAGGGGACATAGAGGCTACACCTTC. Its protein is CASSVLGGDRGHRGYTF.

This clonotype came up a few times. J is TRBJ2-2 and V is TRBV10-3; possibly TRBD1 for D (5 bases). The CDR3 contains 15 residues. Deletions cut 6 bases from V and 0 bases from J, with 11 bases between. CDR1 is ENHRY and CDR2 is SYGVKD in the germline V gene. CDR3 bases: TGTGCCATCAGCGCCCCAGGGTCGAACACCGGGGAGCTGTTTTTT. The encoded protein is CAISAPGSNTGELFF.

There are many counts of this clonotype. The rearrangement links TRBV6-2 or TRBV6-3 to TRBJ2-7; D gene ambiguous. Germline-derived CDR1 and CDR2 are MNHEY and SVGEGT. This CDR3 has 13 amino acids. Trimming left V 5 bases short and J 2 bases short, with 10 bases between. The CDR3 bases are TGTGCCAGCAGTGATCGATCAGCCTACGAGCAGTACTTC. Its protein is CASSDRSAYEQYF.

This clonotype was seen many times. The rearrangement uses TRBV11-2 and TRBJ2-7; 8 bases are shared with TRBD1. The germline V gene has CDR1 SGHAT and CDR2 FQNNGV. CDR3 length equals 13 residues. Losses at the gene ends were 10 bases for V and 2 bases for J; bases not matched to a gene: 7. The CDR3 DNA reads as TGTGCCACCATCCCGACAGGGGCCTACGAGCAGTACTTC. Its protein product is CATIPTGAYEQYF.

This clonotype was found many times. The rearrangement joins TRBV10-3 to TRBJ1-2; 7 nucleotides agree with TRBD1. The CDR3 extends over 15 amino acids. V trimming: 4 bases; J trimming: 8 bases; junction bases outside the gene matches: 13. Germline-derived CDR1 and CDR2 are ENHRY and SYGVKD. This CDR3 reads CAISVSGQPNGGYTF. The CDR3 DNA follows: TGTGCCATCAGTGTGTCGGGACAGCCAAATGGGGGCTACACCTTC.

Many counts were recorded for this clonotype. V usage is TRBV28 and J usage is TRBJ2-3, with 7 positions matching TRBD2. CDR3 length equals 17 residues. Trimming cost V 1 base and J 4 bases; bases outside gene matches: 11. Germline lookup yields CDR1 MDHEN and CDR2 SYDVKM. CDR3 protein: CASSLSALADGPDTQYF. For the CDR3, the DNA is TGTGCCAGCAGTTTATCGGCGCTAGCGGACGGCCCAGATACGCAGTATTTT. Full variable domain (rest looked up from reference TRBV28 and TRBJ2-3): DVKVTQSSRYLVKRTGEKVFLECVQDMDHENMFWYRQDPGLGLRLIYFSYDVKMKEKGDIPEGYSVSREKKERFSLILESASTNQTSMYLCASSLSALADGPDTQYFGPGTRLTVL.

There are many counts of this clonotype. Written as DNA, the CDR3 is TGTGCCAGCAGTAAAGGACAGGGCGCCTATGGCTACACCTTC. Translating it yields CASSKGQGAYGYTF. This chain links TRBV2 with TRBJ1-2; 8 nucleotides match TRBD1. The germline gives CDR1 SNHLY, CDR2 FYNNEI. Germline trimming cut 5 bases from V and 4 bases from J; bases unmatched to any gene: 6. The CDR3 spans 14 residues.

This clonotype was picked up one time. This rearrangement joins TRBV6-1 to TRBJ2-7; D gene unclear. The CDR3 spans 15 residues. The ends were cut back, 7 bases at V and 4 bases at J, with 20 bases in the middle. Per the germline V gene, CDR1 is MNHNS and CDR2 is SASEGT. CDR3 in DNA: TGTGCCAGCATCGGAAGCAGTTTAGGTATGTACGAGCAGTACTTC. It translates to CASIGSSLGMYEQYF.

At least ten counts were recorded for this clonotype. The V call is TRBV5-8, the J call TRBJ2-5, with 14 bases that match TRBD2. The CDR3 extends over 15 amino acids. Germline V lookup: CDR1 SGHTS, CDR2 YDEGEE. V trimming: 4 bases; J trimming: 4 bases; junction bases outside the gene matches: 3. The CDR3 DNA reads TGTGCCAGCAGCGGGACTAGCGGGAGTAGAGAGACCCAGTACTTC. Its protein is CASSGTSGSRETQYF.

In regard to this clonotype: Its ends do not fully match the called genes, so a read error is possible. The chain uses TRBV10-3 and TRBJ1-6; D is ambiguous. CDR3 length equals 14 residues. Germline CDR1 reads ENHRY; CDR2 reads SYGVKD. The CDR3 sequence is CAIGQASSNSPLHF. CDR3 coding DNA: TGTGCCATCGGGCAGGCCTCCTCTAATTCACCCCTCCACTTT.

The chain uses TRBV6-1 and TRBJ2-5, with 10 bases fitting TRBD1. CDR3 length: 16 residues. Germline V gene data show CDR1 as MNHNS and CDR2 as SASEGT. After removal of 5 bases from V and 4 bases from J, the junction contained 10 bases not matched to a gene. Here the CDR3 reads CASSYLQDRGRETQYF. CDR3 in DNA: TGTGCCAGCAGTTACTTACAGGACAGGGGGAGAGAGACCCAGTACTTC.

Many counts were recorded for this clonotype. The rearrangement joins TRBV2 to TRBJ2-7; D might be TRBD2 (6 bases). The CDR3 is 16 residues long. The V gene lost 6 bases and the J gene lost 5 bases, with 23 bases spanning the gap. Germline V gene data show CDR1 as SNHLY and CDR2 as FYNNEI. The CDR3 is CASSPFLRGRGDEQYF. CDR3 bases: TGTGCCAGCAGCCCCTTCTTGCGGGGTAGGGGCGACGAGCAGTACTTC.

The sample holds a few counts of this clonotype. CDR3 sequence (DNA): TGTGCCAGTAGCCTCGCCCGACAGAACACTGAAGCTTTCTTT. Its protein product is CASSLARQNTEAFF. The J gene is TRBJ1-1, the V gene TRBV19; D gene ambiguous. The V gene lost 6 bases and the J gene lost 1 base, with 12 bases spanning the gap. The CDR3 is made up of 14 amino acids. CDR1 is LNHDA, CDR2 SQIVND, per germline (reference sequence).

This clonotype has more than one count but fewer than ten. The V gene is TRBV7-9, the J gene TRBJ1-1, with D perhaps matching TRBD1 (5 bases). Germline CDR1 is SEHNR and CDR2 is FQNEAQ (reference sequence). There are 13 residues in the CDR3. V was cut by 5 bases and J by 7 bases, with 14 bases left in between. The CDR3 loop is CASSRDPGREAFF. The CDR3 DNA is TGTGCCAGCAGCCGGGATCCGGGGCGTGAAGCTTTCTTT.

The chain is built from TRBV20-1 and TRBJ2-4; possible D gene TRBD1, 6 bases. The CDR3 contains 17 residues. Trimming left V 0 bases short and J 6 bases short, with 21 bases between. Germline lookup yields CDR1 DFQATT and CDR2 SNEGSKA (reference sequence). As DNA, the CDR3 is TGCAGTGCTAGAGATCTCAGGGGTAGAAGTTGGGGAAACATTCAGTACTTC. It is translated as CSARDLRGRSWGNIQYF.